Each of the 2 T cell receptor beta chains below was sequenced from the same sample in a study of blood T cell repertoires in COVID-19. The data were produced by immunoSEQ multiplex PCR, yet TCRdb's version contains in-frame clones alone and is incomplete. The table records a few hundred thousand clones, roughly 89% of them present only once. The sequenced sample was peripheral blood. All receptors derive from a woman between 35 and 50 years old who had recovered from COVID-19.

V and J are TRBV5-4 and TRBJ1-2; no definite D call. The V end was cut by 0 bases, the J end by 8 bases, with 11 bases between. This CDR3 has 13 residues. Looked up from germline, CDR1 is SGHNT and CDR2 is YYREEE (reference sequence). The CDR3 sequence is CASSLEAAYGYTF. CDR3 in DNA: TGTGCCAGCAGCTTGGAGGCGGCGTACGGCTACACCTTC.

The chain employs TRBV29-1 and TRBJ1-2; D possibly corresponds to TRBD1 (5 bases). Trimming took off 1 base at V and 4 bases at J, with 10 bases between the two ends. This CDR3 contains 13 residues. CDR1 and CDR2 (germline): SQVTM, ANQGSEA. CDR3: CSVEVQEGYGYTF. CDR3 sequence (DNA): TGCAGCGTTGAAGTACAGGAGGGCTATGGCTACACCTTC.